These 21 T cell receptor beta chains share one sample of origin, sequenced in a study of blood T cell repertoires in COVID-19. Method: immunoSEQ multiplex PCR; TCRdb's copy keeps in-frame clones and lacks some. Of about 160,000 clones listed, around 83% are singletons. Sequenced input: peripheral blood. The receptor set was obtained from a man between 40 and 49 years old with acute or convalescent COVID-19.

The chain couples TRBV3-1 (or the pseudogene TRBV3-2) to TRBJ1-5; a possible D gene is TRBD1 (5 bases). Trimming left V 4 bases short and J 5 bases short, with 18 bases between. In germline, CDR1 is LGHDT, CDR2 YNNKEL (reference sequence). This CDR3 contains 16 residues. In DNA form, the CDR3 reads TGTGCCAGCAGCCCATCCTGGGGCCAGCGCGATCAGCCCCAGCATTTT. As protein: CASSPSWGQRDQPQHF.

This rearrangement joins TRBV12-5 to TRBJ1-3; 8 nucleotides align to TRBD1. The junction had 3 bases not matched to a gene; V was cut back by 2 bases and J by 3 bases. Germline CDR1 and CDR2: LGHNT and FRNRAP. CDR3 length: 15 amino acids. For the CDR3, the DNA is TGTGCTAGTGGTTTGTCCGGGACAGGTGGAAACACCATATATTTT. This sequence encodes CASGLSGTGGNTIYF.

V gene TRBV6-6 combines with J gene TRBJ2-6; D is undetermined. The germline V and J ends were trimmed by 10 bases and 0 bases, with 10 bases remaining between them. The CDR3 runs to 14 residues. Germline values: CDR1 MNHNY, CDR2 SVGAGI (reference sequence). CDR3 bases: TGTGCCATCCTCGAGCGCTCTGGGGCCAACGTCCTGACTTTC. Translated: CAILERSGANVLTF.

V usage is TRBV11-2 and J usage is TRBJ1-1, with TRBD1 matching 7 bases. The CDR3 has 15 amino acids. Per the germline V gene, CDR1 is SGHAT and CDR2 is FQNNGV. Germline trimming cut 5 bases from V and 1 base from J; bases unmatched to any gene: 7. CDR3 sequence reads: CASSPRGARNTEAFF. CDR3 DNA: TGTGCCAGCAGCCCCAGGGGGGCTAGGAACACTGAAGCTTTCTTT.

The rearrangement joins TRBV19 to TRBJ2-2; possibly TRBD1 for D (6 bases). Per germline, CDR1 LNHDA and CDR2 SQIVND (reference sequence). The CDR3 length is 12 residues. Deletions cut 7 bases from V and 6 bases from J, with 9 bases between. For the CDR3, the DNA is TGTGCCAGTAACAGGGTCCCCGGGGAGCTGTTTTTT. Translating it yields CASNRVPGELFF.

This clone came up once. The chain employs TRBV6-2 or TRBV6-3 and TRBJ1-2; no clear D gene. This CDR3 has 14 residues. V gave up 4 bases and J gave up 4 bases, with 13 bases separating them. Germline V gene data show CDR1 as MNHEY and CDR2 as SVGEGT. For the CDR3, the DNA is TGTGCCAGCAGTTGGGCGACGGATGGCTATGGCTACACCTTC. Protein: CASSWATDGYGYTF.

Regarding this clone: This CDR3 is missing its conserved last phenylalanine or tryptophan, likely due to a read error. Because the CDR3's place on the DNA is in doubt, the DNA is left out and the CDR3 is given as listed by TCRdb. This chain uses TRBV24-1 with TRBJ1-6. The CDR3 is 8 amino acids long, termini counted. Germline V gives CDR1 KGHDR, CDR2 SFDVKD. CDR3: CATSGEVG.

The genes are TRBV12-3 or TRBV12-4 and TRBJ1-2; possible D gene TRBD1, 6 bases. Trimming took off 4 bases at V and 4 bases at J, with 10 bases between the two ends. The CDR3 spans 13 residues. CDR3 DNA sequence: TGTGCCAGCAGTTCACAGGGCGCCTATGGCTACACCTTC. This encodes CASSSQGAYGYTF.

This clone was picked up a small number of times. The chain recombines TRBV10-2 with TRBJ1-5; D unclear. CDR3 length: 13 amino acids. Trimming took 7 bases from V and 4 from J, leaving 11 bases between them. Germline V gives CDR1 WSHSY, CDR2 SAAADI. The CDR3 is CASKSRENQPQHF. The CDR3 nucleotides read TGCGCCAGCAAATCCCGGGAAAATCAGCCCCAGCATTTT.

V is TRBV2 and J is TRBJ1-1, with 7 bases that match TRBD1. There are 13 residues in the CDR3. Germline lookup yields CDR1 SNHLY and CDR2 FYNNEI. Trimming removed 7 bases from V and 7 bases from J; junction bases left unmatched: 9. CDR3 amino acids: CASNLKSGGEAFF. The CDR3 region has the DNA TGTGCCAGCAATCTGAAATCAGGGGGTGAAGCTTTCTTT.

The chain is built from TRBV7-8 and TRBJ1-2; D is perhaps TRBD1 (6 bases). Per germline, CDR1 SGHVS and CDR2 FQNEAQ. The CDR3 is made up of 14 amino acids. Trimming removed 0 bases at V and 8 bases at J, with 13 bases between. This chain's CDR3 is CASSLALQGKGYTF. DNA for the CDR3: TGTGCCAGCAGCTTAGCGTTACAGGGAAAAGGCTACACCTTC.

The genes are TRBV29-1 and TRBJ2-3, with D tentatively TRBD2 (7 bases). There are 13 residues in the CDR3. The V end was cut by 6 bases, the J end by 6 bases, with 16 bases between. CDR1 and CDR2 (germline): SQVTM, ANQGSEA. The CDR3 is CSVRGGWADTQYF. CDR3 DNA: TGCAGCGTGAGGGGGGGGTGGGCCGATACGCAGTATTTT.

The rearrangement uses TRBV11-2 and TRBJ2-7, with TRBD1 matching over 9 bases. In germline, CDR1 is SGHAT, CDR2 FQNNGV. The CDR3 covers 14 residues. The J segment lost 4 bases and the V segment lost 8 bases, leaving 9 bases of the junction unmatched. In DNA, the CDR3 is TGTGCCAGCGCACCGGGACAGGGCTCGTACGAGCAGTACTTC. This translates into CASAPGQGSYEQYF. The entire variable domain, with the rest obtained from reference TRBV11-2 and TRBJ2-7, is as follows: EAGVAQSPRYKIIEKRQSVAFWCNPISGHATLYWYQQILGQGPKLLIQFQNNGVVDDSQLPKDRFSAERLKGVDSTLKIQPAKLEDSAVYLCASAPGQGSYEQYFGPGTRLTVT.

The chain couples TRBV11-3 to TRBJ1-1; no reliable D call. The CDR3 extends over 13 amino acids. Germline values: CDR1 SGHNT, CDR2 YENEEA. Trimming stripped 4 bases from V and 4 bases from J, with 10 bases between. As DNA, the CDR3 is TGTGCCAGCAGCTCCACGAGGATCACTGAAGCTTTCTTT. Translated: CASSSTRITEAFF.

The chain combines TRBV5-6 with TRBJ2-2, with 7 bases fitting TRBD2. CDR3 length: 15 amino acids. V lost 4 bases to trimming and J lost 6 bases; unmatched junction nucleotides: 9. Germline CDR1 SGHDT, CDR2 YYEEEE. CDR3 protein: CASSAGLGPPGELFF. CDR3 nucleotide sequence: TGTGCCAGCAGCGCCGGACTAGGTCCCCCCGGGGAGCTGTTTTTT. The variable domain in full, completed from reference TRBV5-6 and TRBJ2-2, reads DAGVTQSPTHLIKTRGQQVTLRCSPKSGHDTVSWYQQALGQGPQFIFQYYEEEERQRGNFPDRFSGHQFPNYSSELNVNALLLGDSALYLCASSAGLGPPGELFFGEGSRLTVL.

The rearrangement links TRBV5-4 to TRBJ2-5, with D tentatively TRBD2 (5 bases). There are 15 residues in the CDR3. V was trimmed by 3 bases and J by 0 bases, leaving 12 bases between them. CDR1 and CDR2 from the germline V gene are SGHNT and YYREEE (reference sequence). The CDR3 loop reads CASSSGVAYQETQYF. CDR3 DNA sequence: TGTGCCAGCAGCTCTGGGGTAGCGTACCAAGAGACCCAGTACTTC.

The J gene is TRBJ1-6, the V gene TRBV9, with unresolved D. Trimming took 4 bases from V and 5 from J, leaving 13 bases between them. CDR1 is SGDLS, CDR2 YYNGEE, per germline. The CDR3 sequence is 15 residues long. The DNA for the CDR3 is TGTGCCAGCAGCCGAACAGCTTCGGATAATTCACCCCTCCACTTT. Translating it yields CASSRTASDNSPLHF.

The chain links TRBV18 to TRBJ2-2; 8 bases line up with TRBD1. J was trimmed by 3 bases and V by 2 bases; bases with no gene match: 11. The CDR3 totals 18 residues. Germline CDR1 and CDR2: KGHSH and LQKENI. CDR3 sequence reads: CASSPRSAGGTDTGELFF. In nucleotides, the CDR3 is TGTGCCAGCTCACCAAGGTCCGCAGGGGGCACCGACACCGGGGAGCTGTTTTTT.

A note on this clone: A junction boundary mismatches the germline segment, possibly from a read error. The rearrangement joins TRBV6-5 to TRBJ2-1, with TRBD1 identical over 7 bases. Germline CDR1 MNHEY, CDR2 SVGAGI. The CDR3 runs to 13 residues. The chain's CDR3 is CASSLRTGNGQFF. The CDR3 region has the DNA TGTGCCAGCAGTTTGCGGACAGGCAATGGGCAGTTCTTC.

V gene TRBV11-2 combines with J gene TRBJ1-6, with TRBD1 identical over 7 bases. This CDR3 is built from 13 residues. Germline trimming cut 10 bases from V and 7 bases from J; bases unmatched to any gene: 7. Germline CDR1 SGHAT, CDR2 FQNNGV. CDR3 in DNA: TGTGCCACCCTAGAGGGACAGAATTCACCCCTCCACTTT. It translates to CATLEGQNSPLHF.

The chain employs TRBV7-9 and TRBJ1-2; 9 positions agree with TRBD1. The germline V gene encodes CDR1 SEHNR and CDR2 FQNEAQ (reference sequence). The V gene end was trimmed by 1 base and the J gene end by 8 bases; junction bases not matched to a gene: 2. The CDR3 is made up of 13 amino acids. CDR3 bases: TGTGCCAGCAGCTTAGAGGGACAGGGCGGCTACACCTTC. The encoded protein is CASSLEGQGGYTF.